The 3 T cell receptor beta chains below were found in one sample sequenced in a study of a mutant IDH1 vaccine in newly diagnosed glioma. Clones were read by immunoSEQ multiplex PCR, and TCRdb kept only the in-frame ones, dropping some. The profile shows 40,000 to 50,000 clones, about 78% of them singletons. These receptors lack a known antigen. Time point described: week 23, last vaccination. Alongside topical imiquimod, each dose of vaccine comprised 300 ug of mutant IDH1 20-mer peptide. Sequencing was performed on PBMCs, taken from a glioma patient whose treatment included an IDH1 peptide vaccine. These TCRs come from a woman aged 40-49 years with glioma. Some clones in this sample may be carry-over from other donors' samples.

The genes are TRBV5-6 and TRBJ1-2, with D perhaps matching TRBD1 (6 bases). Germline CDR1 and CDR2: SGHDT and YYEEEE. Trimming cost V 6 bases and J 0 bases, with 18 bases left between them. This CDR3 comprises 16 residues. The CDR3 DNA reads TGTGCCAGCACCATGTGGACAGCGCAATCTAACTATGGCTACACCTTC. This sequence encodes CASTMWTAQSNYGYTF.

The chain carries TRBV4-3 and TRBJ2-1; 10 positions agree with TRBD2. The germline V gene encodes CDR1 LGHNA and CDR2 YSLEER. The CDR3 sequence is 18 residues long. J was trimmed by 3 bases and V by 0 bases; bases with no gene match: 8. CDR3 residues: CASSQDIVGLADYNEQFF. The CDR3, as DNA: TGCGCCAGCAGCCAAGATATAGTAGGACTAGCGGACTACAATGAGCAGTTCTTC.

In its sample, this clone was seen a few times. Other DNA variants within this sample encode the same CDR3. The CDR3 nucleotides are TGTGCCAGCAGTCCGCTGCTCTCTGGGGCCAACGTCCTGACTTTC. Translation gives CASSPLLSGANVLTF. This chain links TRBV27 with TRBJ2-6; no definite D call. This CDR3 has 15 amino acids. V lost 5 bases and J 0 bases, leaving 8 bases between the germline ends. The germline CDR1 and CDR2 sequences are MNHEY and SMNVEV (reference sequence).